A single sample gave rise to the 8 T cell receptor beta chains below, sequenced in a study of cytomegalovirus exposure and HLA in healthy donors. PCR primers comprised 60 Vbeta and 13 Jbeta primers. Sequencing was performed with immunoSEQ multiplex PCR; in TCRdb, only in-frame clones are kept and a portion is missing. The data show some 170,000 clones, with 70% to 75% seen just once and 4.5% to 5% held by the top ten. Material: PBMCs. The receptors here all came from a man aged 18 to 29 in good health and CMV-seropositive.

The chain links TRBV6-1 to TRBJ2-7; D may be TRBD2 (5 bases). Per the germline V gene, CDR1 is MNHNS and CDR2 is SASEGT. The CDR3 sequence is 14 residues long. V dropped 2 bases and J dropped 4 bases, with 12 bases sitting between them. The CDR3 DNA reads TGTGCCAGCAGTGAACCGGGAAAAGAATACGAGCAGTACGTC. Translation gives CASSEPGKEYEQYV.

V gene TRBV6-1 combines with J gene TRBJ1-4; 9 positions agree with TRBD1. Per germline, CDR1 MNHNS and CDR2 SASEGT. V shed 5 bases and J 7 bases; nucleotides not matched to a gene: 5. CDR3 length: 14 amino acids. CDR3 sequence reads: CASSKGQGIEKLFF. The CDR3 DNA reads as TGTGCCAGCAGTAAGGGACAGGGAATTGAAAAACTGTTTTTT.

The rearrangement joins TRBV28 to TRBJ1-6, with TRBD1 matching over 9 bases. J was trimmed by 2 bases and V by 8 bases; bases with no gene match: 22. This CDR3 has 21 amino acids. The germline CDR1 and CDR2 sequences are MDHEN and SYDVKM. In DNA form, the CDR3 reads TGTGCCAGCCGCTCTGGAAACCCCGGGACAGGGAAAACCACCTATAATTCACCCCTCCACTTT. Translated, it gives CASRSGNPGTGKTTYNSPLHF.

V usage is TRBV23-1 and J usage is TRBJ1-2; D uncertain. TRBV23-1 is known as an ORF, though its function is uncertain. V was trimmed by 8 bases and J by 8 bases, leaving 18 bases between them. The CDR3 runs to 13 residues. In DNA, the CDR3 is TGCGCCAGCCCCCGCACTAAGGAGGAGGGCTACACCTTC. As protein: CASPRTKEEGYTF.

There are a few counts of this clone. The genes are TRBV2 and TRBJ2-3, with a weak D call TRBD2 (6 bases). In germline, CDR1 is SNHLY, CDR2 FYNNEI. V lost 5 bases and J lost 4, with 13 bases in between. There are 14 residues in the CDR3. CDR3 in DNA: TGTGCCAGCAGTATGACTAGTGGCGCAGATACGCAGTATTTT. This gives the protein CASSMTSGADTQYF.

The V and J genes are TRBV9 and TRBJ2-1; 13 bases are shared with TRBD2. Per the germline V gene, CDR1 is SGDLS and CDR2 is YYNGEE. With V trimmed by 0 bases and J by 5 bases, 11 bases remained unmatched. CDR3 length: 19 residues. CDR3 bases: TGTGCCAGCAGCGTAGATCCCACTAGCGGGGGGGCCCTCCACAATGAGCAGTTCTTC. Amino acids: CASSVDPTSGGALHNEQFF. The entire variable domain, with the rest obtained from reference TRBV9 and TRBJ2-1, is as follows: DSGVTQTPKHLITATGQRVTLRCSPRSGDLSVYWYQQSLDQGLQFLIQYYNGEERAKGNILERFSAQQFPDLHSELNLSSLELGDSALYFCASSVDPTSGGALHNEQFFGPGTRLTVL.

V usage is TRBV7-2 and J usage is TRBJ2-3; weak D call: TRBD1 (5 bases). Germline loops: CDR1 SGHTA, CDR2 FQGNSA. V lost 5 bases to trimming and J lost 3 bases, with 12 bases between them. CDR3 length equals 14 residues. The CDR3 protein is CASSQGPLTDTQYF. The CDR3 DNA sequence: TGTGCCAGCAGCCAGGGCCCCCTGACAGATACGCAGTATTTT.

This clone was seen a few times. The gene calls are TRBV28 and TRBJ2-2; no clear D gene. From germline, CDR1 is MDHEN and CDR2 SYDVKM. This CDR3 has 13 amino acids. V lost 5 bases and J lost 6, with 10 bases in between. The CDR3 DNA reads TGTGCCAGCAGTAACGGTGTCTCCGGGGAGCTGTTTTTT. This codes for CASSNGVSGELFF. Drawing the rest from reference TRBV28 and TRBJ2-2, the complete variable domain is DVKVTQSSRYLVKRTGEKVFLECVQDMDHENMFWYRQDPGLGLRLIYFSYDVKMKEKGDIPEGYSVSREKKERFSLILESASTNQTSMYLCASSNGVSGELFFGEGSRLTVL.